The 10 T cell receptor beta chains given below trace back to one sample, sequenced in a study of a mutant IDH1 vaccine in newly diagnosed glioma. Time point of the sample: baseline, week 1 (first vaccination visit). Treatment specified: pre-vaccination baseline after standard-of-care therapy. Sequencing used immunoSEQ multiplex PCR; TCRdb keeps in-frame clones, though not all of them. The sample has over 55,000 clones, around 80% seen once. Sequencing was performed on peripheral blood mononuclear cells (PBMCs), taken from a glioma patient treated with radiotherapy, temozolomide or both. These receptors came from a woman aged 18-29 years with glioma. Some clones in this sample may be carry-over from other donors' samples.

This CDR3 is CASSKAENEQYF. The CDR3 DNA reads TGTGCCAGCAGTAAGGCGGAGAACGAGCAGTACTTC. This chain connects TRBV6-1 to TRBJ2-7; D gene ambiguous. Trimming took off 5 bases at V and 5 bases at J, with 10 bases between the two ends. This CDR3 is built from 12 residues. Germline CDR1 reads MNHNS; CDR2 reads SASEGT.

The chain joins TRBV7-2 to TRBJ1-1, with 7 bases matching TRBD1. CDR3 length equals 14 residues. The trim removed 1 base at V and 10 bases at J, leaving 9 bases unmatched. CDR1 and CDR2 from the germline V gene are SGHTA and FQGNSA. The CDR3 DNA sequence: TGTGCCAGCAGCTTAGGGGGTCAGGGGGTAAGAGCTTTCTTT. This encodes CASSLGGQGVRAFF.

The chain employs TRBV4-1 and TRBJ1-4, with no clear D. V lost 4 bases, J lost 0 bases, and 6 bases lay in between. The germline V gene encodes CDR1 MGHRA and CDR2 YSYEKL. The CDR3 is made up of 14 amino acids. CDR3 protein: CASSPPATNEKLFF. CDR3 nucleotides: TGCGCCAGCAGCCCCCCGGCAACTAATGAAAAACTGTTTTTT.

The chain uses TRBV27 and TRBJ1-1; D possibly corresponds to TRBD1 (6 bases). Germline V gene lookup returns CDR1 MNHEY and CDR2 SMNVEV (reference sequence). Trimming left V 5 bases short and J 4 bases short, with 11 bases between. The CDR3 extends over 13 amino acids. CDR3 in amino acids: CASSPGVGTEAFF. Written as DNA, the CDR3 is TGTGCCAGCAGTCCAGGGGTAGGCACTGAAGCTTTCTTT.

The V and J genes are TRBV9 and TRBJ2-5; TRBD2 matches 10 bases. The CDR3 covers 16 residues. V lost 2 bases to trimming and J lost 5 bases; unmatched junction nucleotides: 9. Germline V gene sequence: CDR1 SGDLS, CDR2 YYNGEE. CDR3 DNA sequence: TGTGCCAGCAGCGTCGAGAGCGGGGGGGCCGGGGAGACCCAGTACTTC. Translation: CASSVESGGAGETQYF.

This clone was counted only a few times. V gene TRBV6-5 combines with J gene TRBJ2-1, with 7 bases lining up with TRBD2. Germline assignment: CDR1 MNHEY and CDR2 SVGAGI. Unmatched junction bases numbered 7, after V lost 2 bases and J lost 9 bases. The CDR3 is 14 amino acids. The CDR3 loop is CASSYASGNVEQFF. The CDR3 DNA reads as TGTGCCAGCAGTTACGCTAGCGGCAATGTTGAGCAGTTCTTC.

The rearrangement joins TRBV6-1 to TRBJ2-7; D assignment may be TRBD1 or TRBD2 (6 bases each). CDR1 is MNHNS and CDR2 is SASEGT in the germline V gene. The CDR3 extends over 15 amino acids. Trimming pared 3 bases from V and 3 bases from J, leaving 15 bases between. The CDR3 protein is CASSDRGPGHYEQYF. The CDR3 DNA follows: TGTGCCAGCAGTGATCGGGGGCCAGGACACTACGAGCAGTACTTC.

The chain has TRBV13 and TRBJ1-1; the match to TRBD1 covers 7 bases. The CDR3 loop spans 11 amino acids. The ends lost 5 bases at V and 9 bases at J; junction bases unmatched: 3. Germline CDR1 and CDR2: PRHDT and FYEKMQ (reference sequence). The CDR3 spells CASSKTGQAFF. In DNA form, the CDR3 reads TGTGCCAGCAGCAAGACAGGGCAAGCTTTCTTT. Filled out from reference TRBV13 and TRBJ1-1, the complete variable domain reads AAGVIQSPRHLIKEKRETATLKCYPIPRHDTVYWYQQGPGQDPQFLISFYEKMQSDKGSIPDRFSAQQFSDYHSELNMSSLELGDSALYFCASSKTGQAFFGQGTRLTVV.

The chain carries TRBV6-6 and TRBJ2-2; D gene uncertain. V was clipped by 8 bases and J by 6 bases, with 4 bases between them. The CDR3 is 10 amino acids. CDR1 is MNHNY and CDR2 is SVGAGI in the germline V gene (reference sequence). In DNA form, the CDR3 reads TGTGCCAGCTGGTCCGGGGAGCTGTTTTTT. This gives the protein CASWSGELFF.

The V and J genes are TRBV25-1 and TRBJ2-1, with D possibly being TRBD2 (6 bases). The germline V gene has CDR1 MGHDK and CDR2 SYGVNS. The CDR3 is 15 residues long. With 8 bases removed from V and 3 bases from J, the gap between germline ends came to 17 bases. The CDR3 spells CASGFRGGNYNEQFF. The CDR3 nucleotides are TGTGCCAGCGGCTTTCGTGGCGGGAACTACAATGAGCAGTTCTTC.